This T cell receptor (beta chain) is from a study of cytomegalovirus exposure and HLA in healthy donors. Study-wide results and limits: Near-uniform donor sequencing depth was presumed by presence/absence analyses.

60 Vbeta and 13 Jbeta primers were used in PCR. Sequencing used immunoSEQ multiplex PCR; TCRdb keeps in-frame clones, though not all of them. This sample carries more than 85,000 clones, under 80% of them seen once, and the ten largest clones take approximately 7.7%. With respect to this clone: Its antigen is currently unknown.

This CDR3 is 14 amino acids long. V lost 1 base, J lost 2 bases, and 9 bases lay in between. Germline-derived CDR1 and CDR2 are SEHNR and FQNEAQ (reference sequence). The chain employs TRBV7-9 and TRBJ2-7; D gene ambiguous. Sequenced material: PBMCs. This clonotype was obtained from a woman in her forties or fifties in good health and CMV-seropositive. The CDR3 nucleotides read TGTGCCAGCAGCTTAGGTGCTAGTACCTACGAGCAGTACTTC. The encoded protein is CASSLGASTYEQYF. Looking up the rest from reference TRBV7-9 and TRBJ2-7 gives the full variable domain: DTGVSQNPRHKITKRGQNVTFRCDPISEHNRLYWYRQTLGQGPEFLTYFQNEAQLEKSRLLSDRFSAERPKGSFSTLEIQRTEQGDSAMYLCASSLGASTYEQYFGPGTRLTVT.